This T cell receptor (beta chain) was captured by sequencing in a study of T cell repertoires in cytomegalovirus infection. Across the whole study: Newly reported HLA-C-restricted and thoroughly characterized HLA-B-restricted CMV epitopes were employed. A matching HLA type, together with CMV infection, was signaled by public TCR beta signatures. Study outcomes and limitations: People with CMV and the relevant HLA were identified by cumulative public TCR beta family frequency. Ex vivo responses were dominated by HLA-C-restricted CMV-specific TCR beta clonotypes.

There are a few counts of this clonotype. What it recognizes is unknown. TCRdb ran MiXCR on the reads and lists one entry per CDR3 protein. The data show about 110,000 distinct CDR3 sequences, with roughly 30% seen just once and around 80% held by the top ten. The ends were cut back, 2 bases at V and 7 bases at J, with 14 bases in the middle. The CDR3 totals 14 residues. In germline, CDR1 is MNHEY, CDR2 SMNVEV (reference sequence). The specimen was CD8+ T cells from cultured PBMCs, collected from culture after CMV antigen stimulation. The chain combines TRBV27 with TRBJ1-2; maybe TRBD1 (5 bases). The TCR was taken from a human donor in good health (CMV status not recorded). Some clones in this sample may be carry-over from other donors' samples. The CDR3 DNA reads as TGTGCCAGCAGTTTAGGGCTGGGGCGTGGTGGCTACACCTTC. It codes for CASSLGLGRGGYTF.